The 19 T cell receptor beta chains below were found in one sample sequenced in a study of blood T cells in healthy people across ages. For the second PCR, which ran for roughly 6 to 11 cycles, a sample-barcoded 5' primer and a J-beta primer mix were used. MiXCR, applied by TCRdb to the 5' RACE reads, yields one record per CDR3 protein. The sample records approximately 1,000,000 distinct CDR3 sequences, more than 40% being singletons. The sequencing sample was made of blood. Source of these receptors: a woman aged 55-70 years in good health.

This clonotype occurred a few times. This chain uses TRBV27 with TRBJ2-5, with 14 bases lining up with TRBD2. The length of the CDR3 is 15 residues. Germline V CDR1 and CDR2: MNHEY, SMNVEV (reference sequence). Trimming took 5 bases from V and 11 from J; bases not matched to a gene: 10. Here the CDR3 reads CASSKGLAGVREQYF. The CDR3 DNA reads as TGTGCCAGCAGTAAGGGACTAGCGGGAGTGCGGGAGCAGTACTTC.

The table lists this clonotype with a count of one. V is TRBV14 and J is TRBJ2-1, with D unresolved. The CDR3 covers 16 residues. Trimming took 0 bases from V and 3 from J, leaving 12 bases between them. Germline V lookup: CDR1 SGHDN, CDR2 FVKESK. This CDR3 is CASSQDRGGYYNEQFF. CDR3 DNA: TGTGCCAGCAGCCAAGATCGAGGCGGCTACTACAATGAGCAGTTCTTC.

The chain carries TRBV5-1 and TRBJ2-6; 7 bases are shared with TRBD1. Trimming took 0 bases from V and 2 from J; bases not matched to a gene: 5. The CDR3 has 17 amino acids. From germline, CDR1 is SGHRS and CDR2 YFSETQ. In nucleotides, the CDR3 is TGCGCCAGCAGCTTGGACAGGGGCTTCACTGGGGCCAACGTCCTGACTTTC. Its translation: CASSLDRGFTGANVLTF.

The rearrangement links TRBV7-9 to TRBJ2-1; no clear D gene. V gave up 1 base and J gave up 6 bases, with 7 bases separating them. In germline, CDR1 is SEHNR, CDR2 FQNEAQ (reference sequence). The CDR3 is made up of 13 amino acids. CDR3 DNA: TGTGCCAGCAGCTTAGACCCCTCCAATGAGCAGTTCTTC. Translated: CASSLDPSNEQFF.

This clonotype has just one count. This chain joins TRBV20-1 and TRBJ2-7; perhaps D is TRBD1 or TRBD2 (5 bases each). The CDR3 is made up of 14 amino acids. V lost 1 base and J lost 5, with 15 bases in between. Germline CDR1 and CDR2: DFQATT and SNEGSKA (reference sequence). In DNA form, the CDR3 reads TGCAGTGCTAGAGCTACACGGGGCATGCACGAGCAGTACTTC. Protein: CSARATRGMHEQYF.

This clonotype was picked up many times. This chain joins TRBV29-1 and TRBJ2-5, with TRBD1 matching 7 bases. The CDR3 contains 15 residues. Trimming took 1 base from V and 4 from J; bases not matched to a gene: 9. Germline CDR1 SQVTM, CDR2 ANQGSEA. In DNA form, the CDR3 reads TGCAGCGTTGAAGGGGACAGAGGCAGGGCAGAGACCCAGTACTTC. This sequence encodes CSVEGDRGRAETQYF.

This rearrangement joins TRBV5-1 to TRBJ2-1; 11 nucleotides line up with TRBD2. The J segment lost 8 bases and the V segment lost 5 bases, leaving 6 bases of the junction unmatched. Germline V lookup: CDR1 SGHRS, CDR2 YFSETQ. The CDR3 loop spans 14 amino acids. CDR3 nucleotides: TGCGCCAGCAGACAAGGGACTAGCGGTGATGAGCAGTTCTTC. Its translation: CASRQGTSGDEQFF.

The chain has TRBV29-1 and TRBJ1-2; 7 bases fit TRBD1. The trim removed 8 bases at V and 5 bases at J, leaving 20 bases unmatched. The CDR3 contains 16 residues. Germline values: CDR1 SQVTM, CDR2 ANQGSEA. The DNA for the CDR3 is TGCAGCCCCGATCAGAGGGGGACAGCAGGTCATTATGGCTACACCTTC. Amino acid sequence: CSPDQRGTAGHYGYTF. Full variable domain (remainder filled in from reference TRBV29-1 and TRBJ1-2): SAVISQKPSRDICQRGTSLTIQCQVDSQVTMMFWYRQQPGQSLTLIATANQGSEATYESGFVIDKFPISRPNLTFSTLTVSNMSPEDSSIYLCSPDQRGTAGHYGYTFGSGTRLTVV.

This clonotype has more than one count but fewer than ten. The genes are TRBV10-3 and TRBJ2-5; 12 bases agree with TRBD2. Trimming cost V 6 bases and J 5 bases; bases outside gene matches: 13. There are 17 residues in the CDR3. Germline V CDR1 and CDR2: ENHRY, SYGVKD. The CDR3 spells CAISAGLAGHQGETQYF. In DNA, the CDR3 is TGTGCCATCAGCGCGGGACTAGCGGGTCATCAAGGGGAGACCCAGTACTTC.

The chain carries TRBV27 and TRBJ2-7, with a possible D match to TRBD1 (7 bases). CDR1 is MNHEY and CDR2 is SMNVEV in the germline V gene (reference sequence). Trimming pared 6 bases from V and 3 bases from J, leaving 12 bases between. The CDR3 runs to 13 residues. CDR3 in amino acids: CASSRGTVYEQYF. The CDR3 DNA reads TGTGCCAGCAGCCGCGGGACAGTCTACGAGCAGTACTTC.

This clonotype was counted between two and nine times. The rearrangement joins TRBV29-1 to TRBJ1-2; the match to TRBD1 covers 8 bases. V lost 6 bases and J lost 4; bases outside the gene matches: 7. The CDR3 contains 13 residues. CDR1 is SQVTM and CDR2 is ANQGSEA in the germline V gene. The CDR3 loop reads CSVAPGTGYGYTF. Written as DNA, the CDR3 is TGCAGCGTGGCCCCTGGGACAGGCTATGGCTACACCTTC.

A word on this clonotype: A much larger clone is a single base away; this may be a read error. The rearrangement uses TRBV20-1 and TRBJ2-3, with 8 nucleotides matching TRBD2. V shed 2 bases, J shed 5 bases, and the junction held 6 bases outside the gene matches. The germline CDR1 and CDR2 sequences are DFQATT and SNEGSKA (reference sequence). The CDR3 sequence is 14 residues long. This CDR3 is CSARRGGSLDTQYF. The CDR3 coding sequence is TGCAGTGCTAGACGGGGGGGGAGTTTAGATACGCAGTATTTT.

This clonotype appeared a few times. The V call is TRBV27, the J call TRBJ2-1, with TRBD2 matching 15 bases. Germline values: CDR1 MNHEY, CDR2 SMNVEV (reference sequence). The CDR3 loop spans 16 amino acids. Unmatched junction bases numbered 4, after V lost 3 bases and J lost 7 bases. The chain's CDR3 is CASSLQGLAGGNEQFF. CDR3 DNA sequence: TGTGCCAGCAGTTTGCAAGGACTAGCGGGGGGGAATGAGCAGTTCTTC.

This clonotype appeared a few times. The CDR3 is CASSFSGADYEQYF. In DNA, the CDR3 is TGTGCCAGCAGCTTTAGCGGAGCGGACTACGAGCAGTACTTC. V and J are TRBV7-9 and TRBJ2-7, with D perhaps TRBD2 (6 bases). Germline V gene sequence: CDR1 SEHNR, CDR2 FQNEAQ (reference sequence). This CDR3 is 14 amino acids long. V was clipped by 3 bases and J by 3 bases, with 12 bases between them.

The V and J genes are TRBV10-3 and TRBJ2-5, with TRBD1 identical over 8 bases. The end of the DNA aligns better with TRBJ2-1, so the J call may be wrong. The CDR3 consists of 14 residues. Germline-derived CDR1 and CDR2 are ENHRY and SYGVKD. CDR3 in amino acids: CAISGRQGQETQFF. CDR3 sequence (DNA): TGTGCCATCAGTGGAAGACAGGGGCAAGAGACCCAGTTCTTC.

The chain links TRBV2 to TRBJ1-4, with a possible D match to TRBD1 (6 bases). The germline V gene has CDR1 SNHLY and CDR2 FYNNEI. V dropped 4 bases and J dropped 5 bases, with 14 bases sitting between them. This CDR3 is 15 amino acids long. The CDR3 region has the DNA TGTGCCAGCAGTGCCATGACAGGCAAGAATGAAAAACTGTTTTTT. Translating gives CASSAMTGKNEKLFF.

The chain's CDR3 is CSVGNPYEQYF. Written as DNA, the CDR3 is TGCAGCGTTGGGAACCCCTACGAGCAGTACTTC. V and J are TRBV29-1 and TRBJ2-7; D call uncertain. V was pared by 4 bases and J by 2 bases, with 6 bases between. Germline V gene lookup returns CDR1 SQVTM and CDR2 ANQGSEA. The CDR3 sequence is 11 residues long.

V usage is TRBV7-7 and J usage is TRBJ2-7; TRBD1 aligns across 7 bases. Trimming removed 2 bases from V and 3 bases from J; junction bases left unmatched: 4. The CDR3 has 14 residues. Germline lookup yields CDR1 SSHAT and CDR2 FNYEAQ (reference sequence). The CDR3 sequence: CASSLSQGDYEQYF. The CDR3 DNA reads as TGTGCCAGCAGCTTAAGCCAGGGGGACTACGAGCAGTACTTC.

The V call is TRBV28, the J call TRBJ2-7, with TRBD2 matching 10 bases. This CDR3 has 16 residues. J lost 4 bases, V lost 4 bases, and 10 bases had no gene match. Per the germline V gene, CDR1 is MDHEN and CDR2 is SYDVKM. The CDR3 is CASSSAQREGRYEQYF. CDR3 in DNA: TGTGCCAGCAGTTCAGCACAGCGGGAGGGGCGTTACGAGCAGTACTTC.